This TCR beta chain was sequenced in a study of shared clonotypes between healthy human individuals. The study enrolled healthy HIV-negative adults without recent acute infections or vaccinations as donors. Turning to this clone: Its antigen is not identified.

CDR3 length: 14 residues. Trimming at V came to 5 bases and at J to 2 bases, leaving 0 bases not matched to a gene. Per germline, CDR1 SGHVS and CDR2 FNYEAQ. Study-wide points: Investigators collected only blood, and repertoires in tissues likely differ. Among several donors, about 5% of naive CD4 clonotypes were found in common. Rarefaction indicated that sorted-subset sequencing remained incomplete although depth was large.

TCRdb keeps only in-frame clones here, not all; method: immunoSEQ multiplex PCR. The table includes over a million clones, nearly 99% detected once. Sequenced: naive CD4+ T cells sorted from blood. Subset reported: CD45RA+ positively selected. This receptor was obtained from a man aged 30-40 years in good health. The chain employs TRBV7-6 and TRBJ1-5; TRBD1 agrees at 10 bases. As DNA, the CDR3 is TGTGCCAGCAGCGGGACAGGGGGCAATCAGCCCCAGCATTTT. It encodes CASSGTGGNQPQHF.